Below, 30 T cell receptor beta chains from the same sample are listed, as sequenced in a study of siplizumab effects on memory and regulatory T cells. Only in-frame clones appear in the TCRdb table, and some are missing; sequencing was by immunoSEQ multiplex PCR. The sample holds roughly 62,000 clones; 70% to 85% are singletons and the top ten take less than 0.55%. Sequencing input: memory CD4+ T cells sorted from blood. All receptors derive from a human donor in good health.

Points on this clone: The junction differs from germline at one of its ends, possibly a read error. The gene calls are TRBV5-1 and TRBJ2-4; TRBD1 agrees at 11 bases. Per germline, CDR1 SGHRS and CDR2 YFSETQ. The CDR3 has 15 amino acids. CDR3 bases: TGTGCCAGCAGCACTGGACAGGGGGCGCAAAACATTCAGTACTTC. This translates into CASSTGQGAQNIQYF.

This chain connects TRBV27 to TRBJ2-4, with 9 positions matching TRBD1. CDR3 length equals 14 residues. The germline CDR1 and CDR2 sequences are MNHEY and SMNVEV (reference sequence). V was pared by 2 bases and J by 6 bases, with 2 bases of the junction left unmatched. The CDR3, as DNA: TGTGCCAGCAGTTTAGGGGGACAGGGAAACATTCAGTACTTC. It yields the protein CASSLGGQGNIQYF.

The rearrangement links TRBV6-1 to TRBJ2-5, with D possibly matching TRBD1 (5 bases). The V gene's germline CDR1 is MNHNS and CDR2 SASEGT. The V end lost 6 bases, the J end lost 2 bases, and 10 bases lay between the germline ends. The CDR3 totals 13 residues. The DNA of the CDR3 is TGTGCCAGCAGCTACGACAGACAAGAGACCCAGTACTTC. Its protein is CASSYDRQETQYF.

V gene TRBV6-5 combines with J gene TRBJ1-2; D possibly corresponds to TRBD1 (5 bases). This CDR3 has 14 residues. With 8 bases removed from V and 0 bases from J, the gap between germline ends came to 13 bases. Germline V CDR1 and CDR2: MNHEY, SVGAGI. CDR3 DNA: TGTGCCAGCTCAATACGAGGGGCTAACTATGGCTACACCTTC. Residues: CASSIRGANYGYTF.

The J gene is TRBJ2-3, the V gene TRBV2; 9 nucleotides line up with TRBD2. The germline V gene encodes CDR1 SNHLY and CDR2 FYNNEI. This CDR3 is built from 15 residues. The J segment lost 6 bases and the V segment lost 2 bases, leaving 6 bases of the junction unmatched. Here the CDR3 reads CASSERRGGLDTQYF. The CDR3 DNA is TGTGCCAGCAGTGAAAGGCGGGGGGGCCTTGATACGCAGTATTTT.

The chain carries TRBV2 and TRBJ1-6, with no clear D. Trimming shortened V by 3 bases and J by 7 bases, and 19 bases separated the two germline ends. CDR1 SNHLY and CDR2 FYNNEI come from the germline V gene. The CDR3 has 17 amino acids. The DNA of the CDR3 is TGTGCCAGCAGTGAGTGGGCTGGAGGCGCAGTCAATTCACCCCTCCACTTT. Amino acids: CASSEWAGGAVNSPLHF.

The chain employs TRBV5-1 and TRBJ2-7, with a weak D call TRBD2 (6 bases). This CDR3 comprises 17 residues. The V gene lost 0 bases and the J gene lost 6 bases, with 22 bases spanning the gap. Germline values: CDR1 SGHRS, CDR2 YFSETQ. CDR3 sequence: CASSLAPGRYGDSEQYF. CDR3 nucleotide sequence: TGCGCCAGCAGCTTGGCCCCAGGGAGGTACGGTGACTCCGAGCAGTACTTC.

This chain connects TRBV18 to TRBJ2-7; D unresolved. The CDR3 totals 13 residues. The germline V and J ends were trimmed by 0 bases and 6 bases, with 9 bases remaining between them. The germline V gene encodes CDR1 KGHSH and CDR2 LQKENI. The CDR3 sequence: CASSPPTRPEQYF. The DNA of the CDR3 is TGTGCCAGCTCACCACCTACCAGGCCCGAGCAGTACTTC.

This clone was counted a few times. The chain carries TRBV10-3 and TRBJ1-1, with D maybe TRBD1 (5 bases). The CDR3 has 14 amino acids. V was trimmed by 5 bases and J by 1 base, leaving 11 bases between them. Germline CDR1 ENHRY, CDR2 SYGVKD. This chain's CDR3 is CAISRGEGNTEAFF. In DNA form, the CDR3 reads TGTGCCATCAGTAGGGGTGAGGGGAACACTGAAGCTTTCTTT.

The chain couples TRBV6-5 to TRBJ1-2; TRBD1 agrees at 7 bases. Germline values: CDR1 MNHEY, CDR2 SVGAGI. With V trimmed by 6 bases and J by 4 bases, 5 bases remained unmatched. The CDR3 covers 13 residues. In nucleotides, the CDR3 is TGTGCCAGCAGAAGAGGGGGCCCCTATGGCTACACCTTC. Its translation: CASRRGGPYGYTF.

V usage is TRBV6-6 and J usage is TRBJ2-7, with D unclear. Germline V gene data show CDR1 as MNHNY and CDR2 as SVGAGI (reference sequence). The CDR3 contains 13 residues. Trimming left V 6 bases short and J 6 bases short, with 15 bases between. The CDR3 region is CASSPRGPLEQYF. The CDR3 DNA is TGTGCCAGCAGCCCAAGAGGCCCCCTCGAGCAGTACTTC.

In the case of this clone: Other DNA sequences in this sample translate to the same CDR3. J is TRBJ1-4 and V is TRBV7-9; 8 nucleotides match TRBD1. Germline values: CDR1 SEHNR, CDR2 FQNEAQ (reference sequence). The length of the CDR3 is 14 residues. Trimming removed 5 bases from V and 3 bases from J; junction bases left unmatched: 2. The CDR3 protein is CASSLGQANEKLFF. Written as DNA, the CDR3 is TGTGCCAGCAGCCTGGGACAGGCTAATGAAAAACTGTTTTTT.

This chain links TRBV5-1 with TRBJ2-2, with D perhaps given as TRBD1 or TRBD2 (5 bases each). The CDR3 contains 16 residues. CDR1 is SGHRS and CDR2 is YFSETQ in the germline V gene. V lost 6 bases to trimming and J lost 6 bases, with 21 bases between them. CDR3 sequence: CASMVDSGRVAGELFF. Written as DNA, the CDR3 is TGCGCCAGCATGGTAGACTCGGGACGCGTGGCCGGGGAGCTGTTTTTT.

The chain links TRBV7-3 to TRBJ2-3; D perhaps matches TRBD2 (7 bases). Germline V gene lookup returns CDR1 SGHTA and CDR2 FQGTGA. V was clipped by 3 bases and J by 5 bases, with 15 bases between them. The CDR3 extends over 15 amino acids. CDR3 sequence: CASSLEGGPVDTQYF. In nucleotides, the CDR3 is TGTGCCAGCAGCTTGGAGGGGGGGCCGGTAGATACGCAGTATTTT.

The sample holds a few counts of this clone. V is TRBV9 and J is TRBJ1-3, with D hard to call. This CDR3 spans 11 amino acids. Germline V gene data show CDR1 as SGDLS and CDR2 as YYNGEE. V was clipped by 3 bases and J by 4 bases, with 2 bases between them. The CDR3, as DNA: TGTGCCAGCAGCGGAGGAAACACCATATATTTT. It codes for CASSGGNTIYF.

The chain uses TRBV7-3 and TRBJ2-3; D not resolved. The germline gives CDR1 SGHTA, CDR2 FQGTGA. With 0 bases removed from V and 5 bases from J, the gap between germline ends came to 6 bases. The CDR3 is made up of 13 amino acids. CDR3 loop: CASSLTRRDTQYF. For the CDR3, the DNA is TGTGCCAGCAGCTTAACCCGGAGAGATACGCAGTATTTT.

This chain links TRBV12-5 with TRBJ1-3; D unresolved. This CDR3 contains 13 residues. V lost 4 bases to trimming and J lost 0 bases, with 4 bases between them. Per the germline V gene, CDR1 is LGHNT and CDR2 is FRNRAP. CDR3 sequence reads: CASGSSSGNTIYF. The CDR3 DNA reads TGTGCTAGTGGTTCCTCCTCTGGAAACACCATATATTTT.

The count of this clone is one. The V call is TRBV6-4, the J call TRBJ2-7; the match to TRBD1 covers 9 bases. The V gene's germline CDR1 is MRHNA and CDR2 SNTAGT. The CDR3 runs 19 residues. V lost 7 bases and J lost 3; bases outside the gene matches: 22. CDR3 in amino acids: CASTTTYRGRASRNYEQYF. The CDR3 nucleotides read TGTGCCAGCACAACCACTTACAGGGGGCGGGCTTCAAGAAACTACGAGCAGTACTTC.

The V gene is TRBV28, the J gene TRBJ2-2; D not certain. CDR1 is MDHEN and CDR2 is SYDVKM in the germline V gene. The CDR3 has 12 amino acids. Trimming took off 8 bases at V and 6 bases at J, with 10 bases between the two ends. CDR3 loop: CASQNLAGELFF. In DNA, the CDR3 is TGTGCCAGCCAAAACCTCGCCGGGGAGCTGTTTTTT.

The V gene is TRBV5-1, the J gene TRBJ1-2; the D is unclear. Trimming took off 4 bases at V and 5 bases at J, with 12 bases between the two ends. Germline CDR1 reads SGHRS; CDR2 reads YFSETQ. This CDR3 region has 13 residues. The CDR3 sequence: CASSPDVKYGYTF. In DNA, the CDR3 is TGCGCCAGCAGCCCCGACGTAAAATATGGCTACACCTTC.

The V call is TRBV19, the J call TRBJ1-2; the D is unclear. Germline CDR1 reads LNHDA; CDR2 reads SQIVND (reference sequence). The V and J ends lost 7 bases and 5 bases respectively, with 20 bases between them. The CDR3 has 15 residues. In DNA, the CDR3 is TGTGCCAGTAACCCCGGACCGGAGGCGGTTTATGGCTACACCTTC. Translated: CASNPGPEAVYGYTF.

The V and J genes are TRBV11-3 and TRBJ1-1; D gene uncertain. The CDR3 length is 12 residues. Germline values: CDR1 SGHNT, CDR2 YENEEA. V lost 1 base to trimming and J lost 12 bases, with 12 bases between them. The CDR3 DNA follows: TGTGCCAGCAGCTTAGTTGATACGGATCCTTTCTTT. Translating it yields CASSLVDTDPFF.

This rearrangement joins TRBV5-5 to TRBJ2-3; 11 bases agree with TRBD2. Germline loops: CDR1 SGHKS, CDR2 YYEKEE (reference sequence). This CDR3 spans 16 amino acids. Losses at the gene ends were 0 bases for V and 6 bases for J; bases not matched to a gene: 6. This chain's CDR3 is CASSLGLAGGEDTQYF. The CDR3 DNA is TGTGCCAGCAGCTTGGGGCTAGCGGGGGGAGAGGATACGCAGTATTTT.

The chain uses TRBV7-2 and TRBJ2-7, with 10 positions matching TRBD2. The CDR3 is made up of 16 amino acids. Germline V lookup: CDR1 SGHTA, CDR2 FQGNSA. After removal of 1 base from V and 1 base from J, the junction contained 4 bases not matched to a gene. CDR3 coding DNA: TGTGCCAGCAGCTTAGAAAGCGGGGGGGGATCCTACGAGCAGTACTTC. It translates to CASSLESGGGSYEQYF.

CDR3 bases: TGTGCCAGCAGCCAGCAACAAGGGTCCTATGGCTACACCTTC. Amino acid sequence: CASSQQQGSYGYTF. This chain connects TRBV4-2 to TRBJ1-2, with unresolved D. The germline V gene has CDR1 LGHNA and CDR2 YNFKEQ. Trimming cost V 3 bases and J 4 bases, with 12 bases left between them. There are 14 residues in the CDR3.

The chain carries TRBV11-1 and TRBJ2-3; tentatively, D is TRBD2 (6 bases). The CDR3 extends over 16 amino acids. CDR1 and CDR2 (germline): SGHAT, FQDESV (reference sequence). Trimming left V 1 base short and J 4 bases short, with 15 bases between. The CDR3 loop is CASSLGVADYADTQYF. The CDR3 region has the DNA TGTGCCAGCAGCTTAGGTGTGGCGGACTACGCAGATACGCAGTATTTT. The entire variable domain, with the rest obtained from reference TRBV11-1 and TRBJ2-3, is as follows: EAEVAQSPRYKITEKSQAVAFWCDPISGHATLYWYRQILGQGPELLVQFQDESVVDDSQLPKDRFSAERLKGVDSTLKIQPAELGDSAMYLCASSLGVADYADTQYFGPGTRLTVL.

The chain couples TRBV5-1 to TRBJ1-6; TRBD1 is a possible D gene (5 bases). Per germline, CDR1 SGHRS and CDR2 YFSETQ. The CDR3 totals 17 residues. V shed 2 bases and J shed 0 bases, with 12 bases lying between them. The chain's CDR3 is CASSFTGLSSYNSPLHF. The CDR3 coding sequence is TGCGCCAGCAGCTTTACAGGTCTAAGCTCCTATAATTCACCCCTCCACTTT.

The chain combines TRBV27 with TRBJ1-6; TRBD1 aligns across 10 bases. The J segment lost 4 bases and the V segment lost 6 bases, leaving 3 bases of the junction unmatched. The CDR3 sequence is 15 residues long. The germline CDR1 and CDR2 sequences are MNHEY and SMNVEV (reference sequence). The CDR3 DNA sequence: TGTGCCAGCAGAGGGGGACAGGGGTATAATTCACCCCTCCACTTT. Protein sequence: CASRGGQGYNSPLHF.

As DNA, the CDR3 is TGCGCCAGCAGCTCTTCTCCGGGACAGGGGGCCAATGAGCAGTTCTTC. Its protein is CASSSSPGQGANEQFF. This chain joins TRBV5-1 and TRBJ2-1; TRBD1 matches 12 bases. Germline trimming cut 3 bases from V and 6 bases from J; bases unmatched to any gene: 7. CDR1 and CDR2 (germline): SGHRS, YFSETQ. This CDR3 has 16 amino acids.

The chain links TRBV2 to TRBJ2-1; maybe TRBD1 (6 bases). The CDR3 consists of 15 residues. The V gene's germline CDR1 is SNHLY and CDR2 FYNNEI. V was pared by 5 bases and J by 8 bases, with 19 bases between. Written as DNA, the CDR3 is TGTGCCAGCAGTAGGGGCAGGGGCTTTTCCGATGAGCAGTTCTTC. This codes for CASSRGRGFSDEQFF.